The source of this T cell receptor (beta chain) is a study of blood T cell repertoires in COVID-19 (TCRdb year 2020). In the study overall: The collaborator samples originated in the United States, Italy and Spain and spanned the acute and convalescent phases of COVID-19. The material from the prospective study consisted of cDNA or gDNA derived from T cells, B-cell-depleted T cells, or PBMCs. Subjects who had been exposed to COVID-19, were actively infected with it, or had recovered from it provided the deeply sampled blood TCRbeta repertoires that made up the dataset. A freely available public database, intended as a resource for researchers studying the immune response to SARS-CoV-2, is where the repertoires were released. The samples were drawn from two sources: the first 160 participants of the ongoing ImmuneRACE study, and fewer than 1,500 subjects contributed by 6 global collaborators. A de-identified subject ID, COVID-19 status, age in years and sex were almost always included in the sample metadata. HLA class I and class II types, where available, came from metadata supplied by the sample provider rather than from assay-based typing. On the study overall, not on this receptor specifically: Clinical and demographic metadata were provided uncurated, with the amount varying by source and participant.

TCRbeta CDR3 regions were amplified from genomic DNA by means of the immunoSEQ Assay, a bias-controlled multiplex PCR. In the paper's pipeline: The number of nucleated cells in each sample was estimated from the amplification of reference gene primers within the assay. Sequence reads were collapsed and filtered to measure the absolute abundance of every unique TCRbeta CDR3 rearrangement. For each sample, productive Simpson clonality was calculated as the square root of Simpson's diversity index over productive rearrangements. TCRdb stores this immuneACCESS table with in-frame sequences only. Part of the clones is absent; in the studies checked, under half of the shortfall reflects unresolved V genes, and no reason is known for the rest. V and J calls and clone size are given by that table; D and trimming were obtained from the DNA. In this sample the table shows some 250,000 clones, roughly four fifths of which occur a single time. The ten top clones hold approximately 16% of the sample.

The CDR3 sequence holds 13 residues, the cysteine and phenylalanine included. The DNA shown is the 39-base CDR3, in frame from base 1. V is pared back by 2 bases and J by 6 bases, with 8 bases lying between the germline termini. Taken from the germline V gene, the CDR1 and CDR2 loops are SGHRS and YFSETQ. Participants in the prospective study were enrolled through a virtual design, were aged roughly 18 to 100 years, and lived in 24 United States geographic areas. Cohort assignment in the prospective study relied on participant-reported clinical history from a screening survey and a study questionnaire. For ImmuneRACE Cohort 3, a participant was defined as recovered based on two consecutive negative NP/OP PCR tests, clearance by a healthcare professional, or resolution of symptoms. In the prospective study, mobile phlebotomists collected whole blood, serum and a nasopharyngeal or oropharyngeal swab from each participant. Over a roughly 2-month period, participants in the prospective study had the option of providing additional blood draws and questionnaires. Before DNA extraction, prospective study blood samples were shipped either frozen or at room temperature.

With respect to this clone: The specificity of this receptor is unknown. No qualities accompany the bases; no much larger clone lies one base away.

The rearrangement joined TRBV5-1 to TRBJ1-4; the D gene lacks a confident call. The material sequenced was PBMCs or T cells enriched from blood (not recorded which). This receptor was identified in a man aged 35 to 55 who had recovered from COVID-19. The bases are TGCGCCAGCAGCTTTTCGGGATATGAAAAACTGTTTTTT. This gives the protein CASSFSGYEKLFF.